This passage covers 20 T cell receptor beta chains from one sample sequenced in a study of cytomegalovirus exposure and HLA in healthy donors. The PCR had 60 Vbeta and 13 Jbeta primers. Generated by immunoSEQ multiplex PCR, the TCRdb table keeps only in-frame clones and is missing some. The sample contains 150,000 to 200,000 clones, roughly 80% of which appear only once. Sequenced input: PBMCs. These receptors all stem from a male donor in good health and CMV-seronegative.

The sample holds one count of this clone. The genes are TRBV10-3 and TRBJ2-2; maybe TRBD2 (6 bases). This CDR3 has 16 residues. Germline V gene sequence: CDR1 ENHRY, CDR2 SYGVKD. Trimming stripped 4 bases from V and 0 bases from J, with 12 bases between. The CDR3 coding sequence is TGTGCCATCAGTGTAACTAGCAGTACGAACACCGGGGAGCTGTTTTTT. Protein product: CAISVTSSTNTGELFF.

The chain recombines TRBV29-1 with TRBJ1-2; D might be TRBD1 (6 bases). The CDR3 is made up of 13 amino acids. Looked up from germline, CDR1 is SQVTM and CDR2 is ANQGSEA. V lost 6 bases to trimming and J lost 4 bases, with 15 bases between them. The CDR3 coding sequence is TGCAGCGTGGGAAGGAGGGGGGGCTATGGCTACACCTTC. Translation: CSVGRRGGYGYTF.

The CDR3 DNA follows: TGCAGCTTTCAGACAGGGAAGTCTTACGAGCAGTACTTC. Its translation is CSFQTGKSYEQYF. The J gene is TRBJ2-7, the V gene TRBV29-1, with TRBD1 identical over 7 bases. CDR1 is SQVTM and CDR2 is ANQGSEA in the germline V gene. The J segment lost 4 bases and the V segment lost 8 bases, leaving 11 bases of the junction unmatched. This CDR3 has 13 residues.

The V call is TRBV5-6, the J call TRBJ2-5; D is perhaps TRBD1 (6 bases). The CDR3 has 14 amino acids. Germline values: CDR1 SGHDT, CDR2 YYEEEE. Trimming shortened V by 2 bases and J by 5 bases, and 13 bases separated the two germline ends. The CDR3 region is CASSFQGLGETQYF. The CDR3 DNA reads TGTGCCAGCAGCTTTCAGGGGCTTGGGGAGACCCAGTACTTC. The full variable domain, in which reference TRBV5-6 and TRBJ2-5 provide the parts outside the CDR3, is DAGVTQSPTHLIKTRGQQVTLRCSPKSGHDTVSWYQQALGQGPQFIFQYYEEEERQRGNFPDRFSGHQFPNYSSELNVNALLLGDSALYLCASSFQGLGETQYFGPGTRLLVL.

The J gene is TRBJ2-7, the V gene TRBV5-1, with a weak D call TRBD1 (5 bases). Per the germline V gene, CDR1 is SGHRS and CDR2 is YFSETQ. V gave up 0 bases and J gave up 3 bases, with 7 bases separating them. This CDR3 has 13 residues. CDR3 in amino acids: CASSLDQGYEQYF. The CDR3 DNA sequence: TGCGCCAGCAGCTTGGACCAGGGCTACGAGCAGTACTTC. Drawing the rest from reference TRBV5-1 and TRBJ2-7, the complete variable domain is KAGVTQTPRYLIKTRGQQVTLSCSPISGHRSVSWYQQTPGQGLQFLFEYFSETQRNKGNFPGRFSGRQFSNSRSEMNVSTLELGDSALYLCASSLDQGYEQYFGPGTRLTVT.

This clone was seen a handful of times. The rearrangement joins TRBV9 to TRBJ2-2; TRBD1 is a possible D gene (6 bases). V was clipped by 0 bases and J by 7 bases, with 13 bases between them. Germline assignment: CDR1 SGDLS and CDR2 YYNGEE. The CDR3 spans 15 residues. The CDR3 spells CASSVGLGADGELFF. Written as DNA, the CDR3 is TGTGCCAGCAGCGTAGGTCTGGGGGCGGACGGGGAGCTGTTTTTT.

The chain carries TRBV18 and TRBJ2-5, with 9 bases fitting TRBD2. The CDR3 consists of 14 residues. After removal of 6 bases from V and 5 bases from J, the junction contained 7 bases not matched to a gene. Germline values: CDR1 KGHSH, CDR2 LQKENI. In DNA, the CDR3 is TGTGCCAGCTCGCCGCCCGGGACTAGCGAGACCCAGTACTTC. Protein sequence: CASSPPGTSETQYF.

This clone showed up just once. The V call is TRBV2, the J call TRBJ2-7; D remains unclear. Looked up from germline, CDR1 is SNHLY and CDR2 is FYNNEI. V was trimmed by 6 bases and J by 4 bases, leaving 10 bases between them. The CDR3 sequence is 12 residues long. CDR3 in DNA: TGTGCCAGCAGCCCCGGTGGTTACGAGCAGTACTTC. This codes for CASSPGGYEQYF.

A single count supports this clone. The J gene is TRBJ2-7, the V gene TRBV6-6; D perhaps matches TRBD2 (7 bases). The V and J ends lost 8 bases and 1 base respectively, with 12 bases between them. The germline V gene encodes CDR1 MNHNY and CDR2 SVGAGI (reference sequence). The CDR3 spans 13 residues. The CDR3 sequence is CASRGGASYEQYF. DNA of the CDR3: TGTGCCAGCCGTGGGGGGGCATCCTACGAGCAGTACTTC.

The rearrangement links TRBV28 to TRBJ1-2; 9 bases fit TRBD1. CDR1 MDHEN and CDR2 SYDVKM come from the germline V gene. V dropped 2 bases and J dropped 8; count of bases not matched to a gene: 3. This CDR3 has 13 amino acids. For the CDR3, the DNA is TGTGCCAGCAGTTTACGGACAGGGGACGGCTACACCTTC. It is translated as CASSLRTGDGYTF.

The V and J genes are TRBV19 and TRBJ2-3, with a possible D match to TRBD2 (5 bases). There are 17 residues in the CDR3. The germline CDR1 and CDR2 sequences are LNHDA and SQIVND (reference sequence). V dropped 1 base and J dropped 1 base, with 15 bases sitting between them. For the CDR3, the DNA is TGTGCCAGTAGTATAGTCCCCCGGGGTGGGGGCACAGATACGCAGTATTTT. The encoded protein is CASSIVPRGGGTDTQYF.

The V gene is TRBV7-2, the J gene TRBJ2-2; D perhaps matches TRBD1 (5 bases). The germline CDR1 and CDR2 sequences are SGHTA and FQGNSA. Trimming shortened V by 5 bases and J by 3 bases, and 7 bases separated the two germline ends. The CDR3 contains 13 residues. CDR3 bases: TGTGCCAGCAGCCAACAGGACACCGGGGAGCTGTTTTTT. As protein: CASSQQDTGELFF.

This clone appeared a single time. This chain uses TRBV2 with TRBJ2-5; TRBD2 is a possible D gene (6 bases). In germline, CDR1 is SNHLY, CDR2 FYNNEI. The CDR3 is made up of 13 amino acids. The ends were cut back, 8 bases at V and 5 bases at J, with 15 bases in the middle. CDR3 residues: CASPRLDGETQYF. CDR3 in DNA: TGTGCCAGCCCTCGACTAGATGGGGAGACCCAGTACTTC.

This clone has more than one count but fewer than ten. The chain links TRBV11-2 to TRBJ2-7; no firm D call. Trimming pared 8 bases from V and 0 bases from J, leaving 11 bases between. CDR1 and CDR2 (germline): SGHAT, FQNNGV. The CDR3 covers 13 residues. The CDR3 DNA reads TGTGCCAGCGCCCATTCTAACTCCTACGAGCAGTACTTC. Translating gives CASAHSNSYEQYF.

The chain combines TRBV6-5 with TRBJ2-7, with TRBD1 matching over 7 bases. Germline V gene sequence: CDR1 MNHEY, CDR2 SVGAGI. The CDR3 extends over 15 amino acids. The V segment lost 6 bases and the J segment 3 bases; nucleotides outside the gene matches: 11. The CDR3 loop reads CASRLFRDSLYEQYF. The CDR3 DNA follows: TGTGCCAGCAGGTTATTCCGGGACAGTCTCTACGAGCAGTACTTC.

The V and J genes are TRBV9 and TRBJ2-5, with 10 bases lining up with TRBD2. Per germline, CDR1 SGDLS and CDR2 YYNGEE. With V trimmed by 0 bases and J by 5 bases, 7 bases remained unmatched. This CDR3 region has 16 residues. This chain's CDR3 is CASSVGQAGGLETQYF. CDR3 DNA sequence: TGTGCCAGCAGCGTAGGCCAAGCGGGGGGGCTGGAGACCCAGTACTTC.

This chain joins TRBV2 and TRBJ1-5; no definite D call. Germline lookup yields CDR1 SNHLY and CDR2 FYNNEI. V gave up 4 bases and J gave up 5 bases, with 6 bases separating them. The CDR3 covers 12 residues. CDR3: CASSGDYQPQHF. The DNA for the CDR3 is TGTGCCAGCAGTGGAGACTATCAGCCCCAGCATTTT.

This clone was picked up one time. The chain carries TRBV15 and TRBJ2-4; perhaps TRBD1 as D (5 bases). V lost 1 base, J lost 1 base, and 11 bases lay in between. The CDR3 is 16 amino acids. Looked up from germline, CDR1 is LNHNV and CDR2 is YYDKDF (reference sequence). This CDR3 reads CATSRVTGLAKNIQYF. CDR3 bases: TGTGCCACCAGCAGAGTAACAGGTTTGGCCAAAAACATTCAGTACTTC.

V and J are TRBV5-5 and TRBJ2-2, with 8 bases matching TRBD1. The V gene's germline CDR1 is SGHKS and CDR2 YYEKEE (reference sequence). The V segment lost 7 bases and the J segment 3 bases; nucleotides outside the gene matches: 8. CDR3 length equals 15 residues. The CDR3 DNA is TGTGCCAGCCGCCGGACAGGGACCGACACCGGGGAGCTGTTTTTT. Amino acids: CASRRTGTDTGELFF.

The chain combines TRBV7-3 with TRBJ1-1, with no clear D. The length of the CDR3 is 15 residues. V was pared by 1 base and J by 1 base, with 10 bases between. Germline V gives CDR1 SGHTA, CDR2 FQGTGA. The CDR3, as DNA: TGTGCCAGCAGCTTAAATCGGGATACGAACACTGAAGCTTTCTTT. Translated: CASSLNRDTNTEAFF.